The 22 T cell receptor beta chains below all came from one sample that was sequenced in a study of CD8 T cells in Susac syndrome. Reverse transcription of 0.5 to 1 ug RNA was performed with random hexamers. TCRdb ran MiXCR on the immunoSEQ multiplex PCR reads and lists one entry per CDR3 protein. The sample carries under 200,000 distinct CDR3 sequences, 85% to 95% recorded once. Sequencing used CD4+ T cells from PBMCs. These receptors originate from a human donor in good health.

The chain links TRBV18 to TRBJ1-5; TRBD1 matches at 8 bases. The trim removed 3 bases at V and 7 bases at J, leaving 5 bases unmatched. CDR1 and CDR2 (germline): KGHSH, LQKENI. This CDR3 has 14 residues. CDR3 amino acids: CASSPGQGGQPQHF. In nucleotides, the CDR3 is TGTGCCAGCTCACCTGGACAGGGTGGACAGCCCCAGCATTTT.

The CDR3 is CASSPDREDTQYF. As DNA, the CDR3 is TGTGCCAGCAGCCCGGACAGGGAGGATACGCAGTATTTT. The chain carries TRBV3-1 and TRBJ2-3; 8 nucleotides match TRBD1. Germline loops: CDR1 LGHDT, CDR2 YNNKEL (reference sequence). CDR3 size: 13 residues. V trimming: 4 bases; J trimming: 6 bases; junction bases outside the gene matches: 3.

This clonotype was counted once. The genes are TRBV20-1 and TRBJ2-1, with D maybe TRBD2 (5 bases). Trimming took 1 base from V and 16 from J, leaving 11 bases between them. CDR1 is DFQATT and CDR2 is SNEGSKA in the germline V gene (reference sequence). There are 10 residues in the CDR3. DNA of the CDR3: TGCAGTGCTAGAGTGGACTGGCCTTTCTTC. Amino acids: CSARVDWPFF.

CDR3 in DNA: TGCAGTGCCATGGGACAGGGGCTACCAGATACGCAGTATTTT. It specifies CSAMGQGLPDTQYF. This chain connects TRBV20-1 to TRBJ2-3; 10 bases align to TRBD1. Germline V gives CDR1 DFQATT, CDR2 SNEGSKA (reference sequence). Trimming took 6 bases from V and 4 from J; bases not matched to a gene: 7. This CDR3 has 14 amino acids.

The chain links TRBV3-1 to TRBJ2-5; D is unresolved. This CDR3 is built from 13 residues. Per the germline V gene, CDR1 is LGHDT and CDR2 is YNNKEL (reference sequence). V shed 3 bases and J shed 5 bases, with 10 bases lying between them. The CDR3 is CASSQGSRETQYF. The CDR3 DNA reads as TGTGCCAGCAGCCAGGGTAGCCGGGAGACCCAGTACTTC.

The V call is TRBV7-9, the J call TRBJ2-7; D might be TRBD2 (6 bases). V was pared by 4 bases and J by 0 bases, with 16 bases between. The CDR3 runs 16 residues. Germline V CDR1 and CDR2: SEHNR, FQNEAQ (reference sequence). The DNA for the CDR3 is TGTGCCAGCAGCTCCCCCCCGCGGGACTCCTCCTACGAGCAGTACTTC. Protein product: CASSSPPRDSSYEQYF.

The rearrangement joins TRBV28 to TRBJ2-7, with 7 bases identical to TRBD2. Trimming at V came to 4 bases and at J to 10 bases, leaving 10 bases not matched to a gene. This CDR3 spans 13 amino acids. Germline lookup yields CDR1 MDHEN and CDR2 SYDVKM. DNA of the CDR3: TGTGCCAGCAGTTCCCCTCTAGCGGAGAAACAGTACGTC. Its protein is CASSSPLAEKQYV.

The rearrangement uses TRBV12-3 or TRBV12-4 and TRBJ1-1; D unclear. V was clipped by 3 bases and J by 6 bases, with 11 bases between them. The CDR3 contains 13 residues. DNA of the CDR3: TGTGCCAGCAGTTTTGACGTGAAGGCTGAAGCTTTCTTT. Translation gives CASSFDVKAEAFF.

The genes are TRBV20-1 and TRBJ2-5; unclear D gene. CDR3 length: 14 amino acids. Trimming removed 2 bases at V and 3 bases at J, with 13 bases between. The germline gives CDR1 DFQATT, CDR2 SNEGSKA (reference sequence). CDR3 DNA: TGCAGTGCTAGACGGCAGTCTGCGGAAGAGACCCAGTACTTC. Translation gives CSARRQSAEETQYF.

The chain combines TRBV30 with TRBJ1-2; D not resolved. The V end was cut by 3 bases, the J end by 2 bases, with 10 bases between. Germline V gives CDR1 GTSNPN, CDR2 SVGIG (reference sequence). The CDR3 is 13 amino acids. CDR3 DNA sequence: TGTGCCTGGAGAACTTTCGTAAACTATGGCTACACCTTC. Translating gives CAWRTFVNYGYTF.

The chain carries TRBV3-1 and TRBJ2-1; D is ambiguous. The CDR3 has 15 residues. With 2 bases removed from V and 7 bases from J, the gap between germline ends came to 15 bases. In germline, CDR1 is LGHDT, CDR2 YNNKEL (reference sequence). The CDR3 sequence is CASSQPGPVVNEQFF. The CDR3 region has the DNA TGTGCCAGCAGCCAACCGGGTCCCGTCGTAAATGAGCAGTTCTTC.

Concerning this clonotype itself: An end of the junction does not agree with germline; a read error may underlie this. The rearrangement joins TRBV30 to TRBJ2-1, with D possibly being TRBD1 or TRBD2 (5 bases each). Germline V lookup: CDR1 GTSNPN, CDR2 SVGIG (reference sequence). The CDR3 extends over 15 amino acids. The CDR3, as DNA: TGTGCCTGGAGTGTGGGACCTATCCTCTACAATGAGCAGCTCTTC. Amino acid sequence: CAWSVGPILYNEQLF.

The V gene is TRBV18, the J gene TRBJ2-1; D is possibly TRBD1 or TRBD2 (5 bases each). Trimming removed 6 bases from V and 8 bases from J, with 23 bases in between. Per the germline V gene, CDR1 is KGHSH and CDR2 is LQKENI. This CDR3 spans 16 amino acids. CDR3 nucleotide sequence: TGTGCCAGCTCCCCCCGCTCTGGGTCCCGGGGCGATGAGCAGTTCTTC. Translation gives CASSPRSGSRGDEQFF.

The chain carries TRBV4-3 and TRBJ1-2; D is uncertain. V was clipped by 1 base and J by 3 bases, with 6 bases between them. The CDR3 has 13 amino acids. Germline V gene sequence: CDR1 LGHNA, CDR2 YSLEER. Here the CDR3 reads CASSQARYYGYTF. Written as DNA, the CDR3 is TGCGCCAGCAGCCAAGCCAGGTACTATGGCTACACCTTC.

The chain links TRBV14 to TRBJ2-5, with D tentatively TRBD2 (6 bases). The CDR3 has 15 amino acids. V gave up 3 bases and J gave up 0 bases, with 11 bases separating them. The germline gives CDR1 SGHDN, CDR2 FVKESK. The DNA of the CDR3 is TGTGCCAGCAGCCACGCGGGAACTTACCAAGAGACCCAGTACTTC. It translates to CASSHAGTYQETQYF.

In its sample, this clonotype was seen once. CDR3 region: CASSSGGLDTQYF. CDR3 nucleotide sequence: TGTGCCAGCAGTTCAGGGGGCCTGGATACGCAGTATTTT. The chain recombines TRBV28 with TRBJ2-3; TRBD1 aligns across 8 bases. Germline lookup yields CDR1 MDHEN and CDR2 SYDVKM. This CDR3 is 13 amino acids long. The ends lost 4 bases at V and 6 bases at J; junction bases unmatched: 3.

The chain recombines TRBV4-1 with TRBJ2-7, with 9 bases that match TRBD2. This CDR3 region has 18 residues. With V trimmed by 1 base and J by 5 bases, 15 bases remained unmatched. Germline CDR1 and CDR2: MGHRA and YSYEKL. The CDR3 reads CASSQAQRGETKGDEQYF. Here the CDR3 DNA reads TGCGCCAGCAGCCAAGCCCAGCGGGGGGAAACCAAAGGGGACGAGCAGTACTTC.

This chain joins TRBV6-5 and TRBJ2-5; the D gene is possibly TRBD2 (6 bases). Trimming took 5 bases from V and 3 from J, leaving 16 bases between them. CDR3 size: 15 residues. Germline values: CDR1 MNHEY, CDR2 SVGAGI. The DNA for the CDR3 is TGTGCCAGCAGTCTCACCGGGACTGGGAAAGAGACCCAGTACTTC. Translated: CASSLTGTGKETQYF.

This clonotype was picked up one time. This chain uses TRBV20-1 with TRBJ2-5; 9 bases are shared with TRBD2. Trimming at V came to 0 bases and at J to 4 bases, leaving 6 bases not matched to a gene. The CDR3 loop spans 15 amino acids. From germline, CDR1 is DFQATT and CDR2 SNEGSKA (reference sequence). The CDR3 here is CSARDSSGRPETQYF. The CDR3, as DNA: TGCAGTGCTAGAGATAGCAGCGGGAGGCCAGAGACCCAGTACTTC.

CDR3 loop: CASSSGEWSNQPQHF. CDR3 DNA: TGTGCCAGCAGCTCAGGGGAATGGAGCAATCAGCCCCAGCATTTT. The chain carries TRBV9 and TRBJ1-5; tentative D call: TRBD1 (6 bases). This CDR3 spans 15 amino acids. CDR1 is SGDLS and CDR2 is YYNGEE in the germline V gene. Trimming pared 4 bases from V and 1 base from J, leaving 12 bases between. Combining the CDR3 with reference TRBV9 and TRBJ1-5 gives the whole variable domain DSGVTQTPKHLITATGQRVTLRCSPRSGDLSVYWYQQSLDQGLQFLIQYYNGEERAKGNILERFSAQQFPDLHSELNLSSLELGDSALYFCASSSGEWSNQPQHFGDGTRLSIL.

The chain recombines TRBV20-1 with TRBJ1-1; 7 bases are shared with TRBD1. The CDR3 is 13 amino acids. The V gene end was trimmed by 5 bases and the J gene end by 6 bases; junction bases not matched to a gene: 9. Germline CDR1 is DFQATT and CDR2 is SNEGSKA (reference sequence). CDR3 sequence (DNA): TGCAGTGCTGAGAGAAGGGGGCGCGCTGAAGCTTTCTTT. Translated: CSAERRGRAEAFF.

This chain connects TRBV20-1 to TRBJ2-1; unclear D gene. The germline V gene has CDR1 DFQATT and CDR2 SNEGSKA (reference sequence). Trimming pared 2 bases from V and 9 bases from J, leaving 8 bases between. The CDR3 has 11 residues. CDR3 nucleotides: TGCAGTGCTAGAATAGTCAGTGAGCAGTTCTTC. Its protein is CSARIVSEQFF.